The 25 T cell receptor beta chains below all came from one sample that was sequenced in a study of beta chain features in type 1 diabetes. Study results and limitations: All four CD4+ subsets of Type 1 diabetes patients contained TCRB CDR3s that were moderately but significantly shorter.

Antigens of these TCRs are unknown. What was sequenced were expressed TCRB transcripts, since all of the isolated RNA had been reverse transcribed. Produced via immunoSEQ multiplex PCR; TCRdb's table is partial and in-frame only. The sample includes 250,000 to 300,000 clones, roughly an eighth of them seen just once. Sequencing input: naive CD4+ T cells from blood. The receptors come from a man aged 25 to 40 with type 1 diabetes.

V gene TRBV29-1 combines with J gene TRBJ1-4, with D possibly being TRBD1 (5 bases). V dropped 3 bases and J dropped 5 bases, with 7 bases sitting between them. Germline V gene lookup returns CDR1 SQVTM and CDR2 ANQGSEA. The CDR3 covers 12 residues. The CDR3 sequence: CSVDRGNEKLFF. The CDR3 DNA sequence: TGCAGCGTTGATAGGGGAAATGAAAAACTGTTTTTT.

V usage is TRBV7-2 and J usage is TRBJ2-5; D perhaps matches TRBD2 (6 bases). The length of the CDR3 is 16 residues. Germline-derived CDR1 and CDR2 are SGHTA and FQGNSA. The V gene lost 2 bases and the J gene lost 4 bases, with 17 bases spanning the gap. The CDR3: CASSLRLASVAETQYF. The CDR3 region has the DNA TGTGCCAGCAGCTTAAGGCTAGCGAGTGTGGCAGAGACCCAGTACTTC.

This clone was seen a handful of times. V gene TRBV7-2 combines with J gene TRBJ2-1; 15 positions agree with TRBD2. The V segment lost 5 bases and the J segment 9 bases; nucleotides outside the gene matches: 8. The CDR3 has 16 residues. CDR1 is SGHTA, CDR2 FQGNSA, per germline. The CDR3 here is CASSPAGTSGRTEQFF. The CDR3 bases are TGTGCCAGCAGCCCCGCCGGGACTAGCGGGAGGACTGAGCAGTTCTTC.

The genes are TRBV10-3 and TRBJ2-5; D is perhaps TRBD1 (5 bases). The CDR3 covers 13 residues. The V and J ends lost 5 bases and 0 bases respectively, with 7 bases between them. Germline V CDR1 and CDR2: ENHRY, SYGVKD. CDR3 residues: CAISTGHQETQYF. As DNA, the CDR3 is TGTGCCATCAGTACAGGACACCAAGAGACCCAGTACTTC.

This clone occurred a few times. The rearrangement links TRBV6-1 to TRBJ2-1; tentative D call: TRBD2 (6 bases). The CDR3 is made up of 12 amino acids. V lost 6 bases to trimming and J lost 7 bases, with 10 bases between them. Germline V lookup: CDR1 MNHNS, CDR2 SASEGT. Here the CDR3 reads CASRSRENEQFF. The CDR3 DNA sequence: TGTGCCAGCAGATCCCGGGAGAATGAGCAGTTCTTC.

The rearrangement joins TRBV15 to TRBJ2-3; 16 nucleotides align to TRBD2. Germline V lookup: CDR1 LNHNV, CDR2 YYDKDF (reference sequence). The V segment lost 4 bases and the J segment 4 bases; nucleotides outside the gene matches: 2. The CDR3 runs 16 residues. CDR3 coding DNA: TGTGCCACCAGCACAGGGACTAGCGGGAGGGCAGATACGCAGTATTTT. Amino acid sequence: CATSTGTSGRADTQYF.

The chain couples TRBV15 to TRBJ1-2; no reliable D call. The V and J ends lost 1 base and 3 bases respectively, with 6 bases between them. Germline V gene lookup returns CDR1 LNHNV and CDR2 YYDKDF (reference sequence). The length of the CDR3 is 13 residues. Written as DNA, the CDR3 is TGTGCCACCAGCAGAGTAGTGGACTATGGCTACACCTTC. It is translated as CATSRVVDYGYTF. Drawing the rest from reference TRBV15 and TRBJ1-2, the complete variable domain is DAMVIQNPRYQVTQFGKPVTLSCSQTLNHNVMYWYQQKSSQAPKLLFHYYDKDFNNEADTPDNFQSRRPNTSFCFLDIRSPGLGDTAMYLCATSRVVDYGYTFGSGTRLTVV.

The table lists this clone with a few counts. This chain links TRBV5-1 with TRBJ2-5, with TRBD2 identical over 8 bases. V lost 3 bases, J lost 3 bases, and 1 base stayed unmatched. CDR1 SGHRS and CDR2 YFSETQ come from the germline V gene. The CDR3 spans 13 residues. The CDR3 DNA sequence: TGCGCCAGCAGCTCGGGAGGGAAAGAGACCCAGTACTTC. Its translation is CASSSGGKETQYF.

The rearrangement links TRBV28 to TRBJ2-7; 7 bases line up with TRBD2. Germline lookup yields CDR1 MDHEN and CDR2 SYDVKM. CDR3 length: 16 residues. With 2 bases clipped from V and 4 bases from J, the junction kept 11 bases outside the gene matches. In DNA, the CDR3 is TGTGCCAGCAGTTTAATAGCGGGTGACGGGTTGTACGAGCAGTACTTC. Residues: CASSLIAGDGLYEQYF.

The sample holds a few counts of this clone. The chain has TRBV6-1 and TRBJ2-6, with a possible D match to TRBD1 (6 bases). V was pared by 4 bases and J by 0 bases, with 13 bases between. CDR1 is MNHNS and CDR2 is SASEGT in the germline V gene. This CDR3 comprises 17 residues. CDR3 residues: CASSGPDSLSGANVLTF. CDR3 nucleotide sequence: TGTGCCAGCAGTGGACCGGACAGCCTCTCTGGGGCCAACGTCCTGACTTTC.

The chain is built from TRBV7-9 and TRBJ1-1; D not resolved. This CDR3 has 12 residues. Germline CDR1 and CDR2: SEHNR and FQNEAQ (reference sequence). With 5 bases removed from V and 4 bases from J, the gap between germline ends came to 8 bases. Here the CDR3 DNA reads TGTGCCAGCAGCACTCAGGCCACTGAAGCTTTCTTT. Its translation: CASSTQATEAFF.

The V gene is TRBV5-4, the J gene TRBJ2-4, with 15 positions matching TRBD2. CDR1 is SGHNT and CDR2 is YYREEE in the germline V gene (reference sequence). V trimming: 4 bases; J trimming: 7 bases; junction bases outside the gene matches: 3. This CDR3 is 15 amino acids long. DNA of the CDR3: TGTGCCAGCAGCATAGGGACTAGCGGGAGGAACATTCAGTACTTC. This codes for CASSIGTSGRNIQYF.

The gene calls are TRBV10-3 and TRBJ1-2; 8 bases line up with TRBD1. V lost 6 bases, J lost 1 base, and 4 bases stayed unmatched. The CDR3 covers 14 residues. Germline V gene lookup returns CDR1 ENHRY and CDR2 SYGVKD. CDR3 region: CAIRPGQDNYGYTF. CDR3 coding DNA: TGTGCCATCAGGCCGGGACAGGATAACTATGGCTACACCTTC.

A few counts support this clone. This chain joins TRBV2 and TRBJ1-5, with D unresolved. The V gene's germline CDR1 is SNHLY and CDR2 FYNNEI. V was shortened by 2 bases and J by 9 bases, with 11 bases between the two germline ends. The CDR3 runs to 13 residues. As DNA, the CDR3 is TGTGCCAGCAGTGAAACACCACGTGGGCCCCAGCATTTT. Translated: CASSETPRGPQHF.

There are a few counts of this clone. The genes are TRBV18 and TRBJ2-7, with D maybe TRBD1 (6 bases). The CDR3 is made up of 14 amino acids. V dropped 0 bases and J dropped 4 bases, with 10 bases sitting between them. Germline V gives CDR1 KGHSH, CDR2 LQKENI. CDR3 in DNA: TGTGCCAGCTCACCACCGGGGGCACGGTACGAGCAGTACTTC. Translating it yields CASSPPGARYEQYF.

The genes are TRBV28 and TRBJ1-2; possibly TRBD1 for D (5 bases). V was clipped by 2 bases and J by 7 bases, with 8 bases between them. The CDR3 is 12 residues long. The germline V gene encodes CDR1 MDHEN and CDR2 SYDVKM. The CDR3 region is CASSLGGGGYTF. As DNA, the CDR3 is TGTGCCAGCAGTTTAGGGGGGGGTGGCTACACCTTC.

The chain couples TRBV30 to TRBJ1-2; no firm D call. CDR3 size: 12 residues. The germline gives CDR1 GTSNPN, CDR2 SVGIG (reference sequence). With 3 bases removed from V and 4 bases from J, the gap between germline ends came to 9 bases. The CDR3 DNA follows: TGTGCCTGGAGCGAGGGCCGCTATGGCTACACCTTC. As protein: CAWSEGRYGYTF.

This clone has just a few counts. This chain joins TRBV4-1 and TRBJ2-1; 8 bases align to TRBD2. This CDR3 is 16 amino acids long. V lost 4 bases, J lost 3 bases, and 8 bases stayed unmatched. Germline-derived CDR1 and CDR2 are MGHRA and YSYEKL. This chain's CDR3 is CASSLPGSGSYNEQFF. CDR3 DNA: TGCGCCAGCAGCCTACCGGGGAGCGGGAGCTACAATGAGCAGTTCTTC.

There are a few counts of this clone. The chain couples TRBV2 to TRBJ2-5, with a possible D match to TRBD2 (5 bases). Germline V lookup: CDR1 SNHLY, CDR2 FYNNEI. The V end lost 8 bases, the J end lost 5 bases, and 18 bases lay between the germline ends. The CDR3 has 14 amino acids. This CDR3 reads CASRAGPRDETQYF. DNA of the CDR3: TGTGCCAGCCGGGCAGGCCCGAGGGATGAGACCCAGTACTTC. The full variable domain, its missing parts supplied by reference TRBV2 and TRBJ2-5, is EPEVTQTPSHQVTQMGQEVILRCVPISNHLYFYWYRQILGQKVEFLVSFYNNEISEKSEIFDDQFSVERPDGSNFTLKIRSTKLEDSAMYFCASRAGPRDETQYFGPGTRLLVL.

For the CDR3, the DNA is TGCAGCGTTACCTTGGAGAGAGACAATCAGCCCCAGCATTTT. Translated: CSVTLERDNQPQHF. The rearrangement joins TRBV29-1 to TRBJ1-5; D is undetermined. CDR3 size: 14 residues. Trimming removed 5 bases from V and 3 bases from J, with 14 bases in between. Germline V CDR1 and CDR2: SQVTM, ANQGSEA.

V gene TRBV7-2 combines with J gene TRBJ2-1; the D gene is possibly TRBD2 (6 bases). The CDR3 has 15 amino acids. The V end lost 1 base, the J end lost 2 bases, and 9 bases lay between the germline ends. Germline V gene sequence: CDR1 SGHTA, CDR2 FQGNSA. CDR3 sequence (DNA): TGTGCCAGCAGCTTAGGGGTAGCGGCCTACAATGAGCAGTTCTTC. Translating it yields CASSLGVAAYNEQFF.

The chain carries TRBV19 and TRBJ2-7, with D possibly being TRBD1 (6 bases). Trimming cost V 5 bases and J 2 bases, with 13 bases left between them. Germline assignment: CDR1 LNHDA and CDR2 SQIVND (reference sequence). This CDR3 is built from 14 residues. In DNA, the CDR3 is TGTGCCAGTAGTGGTTGGGGGCGCACCTACGAGCAGTACTTC. Protein: CASSGWGRTYEQYF.

In this sample, this clone turned up a few times. The chain couples TRBV18 to TRBJ2-7, with TRBD1 as a possible D gene (5 bases). V lost 1 base and J 3 bases, leaving 10 bases between the germline ends. The CDR3 is 14 amino acids. Germline assignment: CDR1 KGHSH and CDR2 LQKENI. As DNA, the CDR3 is TGTGCCAGCTCACCACGGAGTCAGGGCTACGAGCAGTACTTC. Amino acid sequence: CASSPRSQGYEQYF.

V is TRBV7-7 and J is TRBJ2-2, with 8 nucleotides matching TRBD1. CDR3 length: 12 amino acids. CDR1 is SSHAT, CDR2 FNYEAQ, per germline (reference sequence). Trimming at V came to 5 bases and at J to 15 bases, leaving 8 bases not matched to a gene. The DNA of the CDR3 is TGTGCCAGCAGCCCGCGGACAGGGTCGATGTTTTTT. It encodes CASSPRTGSMFF.

This clone occurred a few times. The chain recombines TRBV6-1 with TRBJ1-2; maybe TRBD1 (5 bases). The CDR3 spans 14 residues. V was trimmed by 3 bases and J by 0 bases, leaving 8 bases between them. The germline V gene has CDR1 MNHNS and CDR2 SASEGT. CDR3 coding DNA: TGTGCCAGCAGTGACTCGGGGGCTAACTATGGCTACACCTTC. This encodes CASSDSGANYGYTF.